The rows below give T cell receptor beta chains drawn from one sample of a study of blood T cells in healthy people across ages. TCRdb reprocessed the 5' RACE reads via MiXCR and lists one record per CDR3 protein. Of 1.5 million to 2 million distinct CDR3 sequences detected, about 50% appear once; the ten largest clones hold over 2%. Input material: blood. These receptors were collected from a woman aged 35 to 49 in good health. CDR3s include the opening cysteine and the closing phenylalanine or tryptophan. Each record gives: CDR3 protein, D gene, V gene, J gene. D genes are given only for firm matches.

CDR3aa: CASSQLASSAYNEQFF
d_gene: .
v_gene: TRBV4-2
j_gene: TRBJ2-1

CDR3aa: CASSLLTTNEKLFF
d_gene: .
v_gene: TRBV12-3/TRBV12-4
j_gene: TRBJ1-4

CDR3aa: CASSLGPSNEKLFF
d_gene: .
v_gene: TRBV7-2
j_gene: TRBJ1-4

CDR3aa: CSARPPVEAGETQYF
d_gene: .
v_gene: TRBV20-1
j_gene: TRBJ2-5

CDR3aa: CASSFLSADTQYF
d_gene: .
v_gene: TRBV27
j_gene: TRBJ2-3

CDR3aa: CASSVDGQGLINEQFF
d_gene: TRBD1
v_gene: TRBV5-1
j_gene: TRBJ2-1

CDR3aa: CASSPRPTQSSGANVLTF
d_gene: .
v_gene: TRBV7-2
j_gene: TRBJ2-6

CDR3aa: CSARVPLADEQFF
d_gene: TRBD2
v_gene: TRBV20-1
j_gene: TRBJ2-1

CDR3aa: CVISEKWGNQPQHF
d_gene: .
v_gene: TRBV6-1
j_gene: TRBJ1-5

CDR3aa: CSVEDTPRTAFTDTQYF
d_gene: .
v_gene: TRBV29-1
j_gene: TRBJ2-3

CDR3aa: CASSLLPGLKDGYTF
d_gene: .
v_gene: TRBV28
j_gene: TRBJ1-2

CDR3aa: CSAREIGAHYEQYF
d_gene: .
v_gene: TRBV20-1
j_gene: TRBJ2-7

CDR3aa: CSARTMTEHYGYTF
d_gene: .
v_gene: TRBV20-1
j_gene: TRBJ1-2

CDR3aa: CASSVEGLAGMTDTQYF
d_gene: TRBD2
v_gene: TRBV9
j_gene: TRBJ2-3

CDR3aa: CAISETRVQAFF
d_gene: .
v_gene: TRBV10-3
j_gene: TRBJ1-1

CDR3aa: CASRPPAGQGMWGHTF
d_gene: .
v_gene: TRBV28
j_gene: TRBJ1-2

CDR3aa: CASRPNFAANYGYTF
d_gene: .
v_gene: TRBV6-2/TRBV6-3
j_gene: TRBJ1-2

CDR3aa: CASSHPGQVTGELFF
d_gene: TRBD1
v_gene: TRBV4-2
j_gene: TRBJ2-2

CDR3aa: CASRALRDRLAYEQYF
d_gene: TRBD1
v_gene: TRBV6-1
j_gene: TRBJ2-7

CDR3aa: CASSPDGGVRNEQFF
d_gene: TRBD2
v_gene: TRBV9
j_gene: TRBJ2-1

CDR3aa: CSTPLRDRGSTDTQYF
d_gene: TRBD1
v_gene: TRBV20-1
j_gene: TRBJ2-3

CDR3aa: CASTKLAGGTYEQYF
d_gene: TRBD2
v_gene: TRBV2
j_gene: .

CDR3aa: CASSPNAGRQFF
d_gene: .
v_gene: TRBV28
j_gene: TRBJ2-1

CDR3aa: CASSPSQGALETQYF
d_gene: TRBD1
v_gene: TRBV7-7
j_gene: TRBJ2-5

CDR3aa: CASSVGDNSPLHF
d_gene: .
v_gene: TRBV9
j_gene: TRBJ1-6

CDR3aa: CSARSPSSGPLHF
d_gene: .
v_gene: TRBV20-1
j_gene: TRBJ1-6

CDR3aa: CSAENIYNEQFF
d_gene: .
v_gene: TRBV29-1
j_gene: TRBJ2-1